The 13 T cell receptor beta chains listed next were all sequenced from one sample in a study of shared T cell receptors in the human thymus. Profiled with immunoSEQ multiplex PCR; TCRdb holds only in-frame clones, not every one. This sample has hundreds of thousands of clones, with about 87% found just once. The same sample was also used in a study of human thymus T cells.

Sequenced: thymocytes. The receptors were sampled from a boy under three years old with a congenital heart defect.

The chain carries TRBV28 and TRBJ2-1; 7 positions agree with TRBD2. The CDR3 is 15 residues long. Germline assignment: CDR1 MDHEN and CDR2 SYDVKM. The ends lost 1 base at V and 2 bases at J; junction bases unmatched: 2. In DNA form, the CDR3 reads TGTGCCAGCAGTTTATCGGGGGGTCCCTACAATGAGCAGTTCTTC. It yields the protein CASSLSGGPYNEQFF.

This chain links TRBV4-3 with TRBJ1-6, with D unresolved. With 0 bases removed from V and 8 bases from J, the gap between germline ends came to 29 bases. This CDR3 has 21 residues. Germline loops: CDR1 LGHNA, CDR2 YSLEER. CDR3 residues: CASSQEYPRSPPTDPDSPLHF. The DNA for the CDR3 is TGCGCCAGCAGCCAAGAATATCCTCGATCCCCCCCTACAGATCCAGATTCACCCCTCCACTTT.

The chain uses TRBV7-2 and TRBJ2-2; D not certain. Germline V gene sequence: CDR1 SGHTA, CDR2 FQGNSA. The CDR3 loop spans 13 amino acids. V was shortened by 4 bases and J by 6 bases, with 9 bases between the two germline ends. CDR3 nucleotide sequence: TGTGCCAGCAGCTCAGAACACGCCGGGGAGCTGTTTTTT. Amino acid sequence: CASSSEHAGELFF.

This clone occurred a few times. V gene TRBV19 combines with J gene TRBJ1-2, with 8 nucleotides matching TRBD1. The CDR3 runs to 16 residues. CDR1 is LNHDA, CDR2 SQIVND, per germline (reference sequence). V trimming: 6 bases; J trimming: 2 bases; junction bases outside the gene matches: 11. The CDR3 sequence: CASSRDRSNFNYGYTF. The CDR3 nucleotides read TGTGCCAGTAGCCGGGACAGGAGTAACTTCAACTATGGCTACACCTTC.

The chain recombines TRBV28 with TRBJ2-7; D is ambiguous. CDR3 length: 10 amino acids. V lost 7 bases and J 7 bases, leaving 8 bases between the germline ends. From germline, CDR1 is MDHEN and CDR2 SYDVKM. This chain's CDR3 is CASIQQEQYF. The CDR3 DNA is TGTGCCAGCATTCAACAGGAGCAGTACTTC.

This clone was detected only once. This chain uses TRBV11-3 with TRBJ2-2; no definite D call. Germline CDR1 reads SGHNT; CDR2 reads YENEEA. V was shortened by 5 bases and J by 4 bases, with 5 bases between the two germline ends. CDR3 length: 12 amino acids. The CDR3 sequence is CASSPITGELFF. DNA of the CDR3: TGTGCCAGCAGCCCAATCACCGGGGAGCTGTTTTTT.

This CDR3 is CAWGTSGGIGTGELFF. For the CDR3, the DNA is TGTGCCTGGGGGACTAGCGGGGGGATAGGCACCGGGGAGCTGTTTTTT. The chain joins TRBV30 to TRBJ2-2, with 15 bases lining up with TRBD2. Germline CDR1 reads GTSNPN; CDR2 reads SVGIG (reference sequence). The junction had 5 bases not matched to a gene; V was cut back by 5 bases and J by 4 bases. The CDR3 is 16 residues long.

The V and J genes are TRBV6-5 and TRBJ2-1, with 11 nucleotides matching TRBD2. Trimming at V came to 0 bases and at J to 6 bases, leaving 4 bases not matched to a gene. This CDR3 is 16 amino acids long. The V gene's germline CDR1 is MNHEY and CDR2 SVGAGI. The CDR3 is CASSYSPSGGPNEQFF. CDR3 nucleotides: TGTGCCAGCAGTTACTCGCCTAGCGGGGGGCCCAATGAGCAGTTCTTC.

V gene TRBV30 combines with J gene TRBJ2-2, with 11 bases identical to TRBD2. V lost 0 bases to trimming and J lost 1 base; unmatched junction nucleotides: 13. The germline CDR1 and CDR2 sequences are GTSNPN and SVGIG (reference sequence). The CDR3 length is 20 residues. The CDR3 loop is CAWSVPFPSGRWRNTGELFF. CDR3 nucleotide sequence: TGTGCCTGGAGTGTACCCTTCCCTAGCGGGAGGTGGAGGAACACCGGGGAGCTGTTTTTT.

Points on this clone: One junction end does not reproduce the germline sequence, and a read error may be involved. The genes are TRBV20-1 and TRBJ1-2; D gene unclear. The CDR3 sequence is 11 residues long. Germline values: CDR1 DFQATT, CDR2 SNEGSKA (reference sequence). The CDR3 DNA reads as TGCAGTGCTAGGGGCAGCAGATTTGAAGGCTTC. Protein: CSARGSRFEGF.

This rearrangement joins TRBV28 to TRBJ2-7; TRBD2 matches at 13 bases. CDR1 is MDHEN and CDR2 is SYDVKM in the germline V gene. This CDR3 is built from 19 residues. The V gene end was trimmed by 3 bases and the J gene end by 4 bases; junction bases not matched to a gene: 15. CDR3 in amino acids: CASSLGSVNTSGRGYEQYF. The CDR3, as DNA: TGTGCCAGCAGTTTGGGATCCGTCAACACTAGCGGGAGGGGATACGAGCAGTACTTC.

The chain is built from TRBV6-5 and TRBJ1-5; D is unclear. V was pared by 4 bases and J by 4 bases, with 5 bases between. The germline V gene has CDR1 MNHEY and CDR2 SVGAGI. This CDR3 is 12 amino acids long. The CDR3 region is CASSSGNQPQHF. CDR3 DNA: TGTGCCAGCAGTTCCGGTAATCAGCCCCAGCATTTT.

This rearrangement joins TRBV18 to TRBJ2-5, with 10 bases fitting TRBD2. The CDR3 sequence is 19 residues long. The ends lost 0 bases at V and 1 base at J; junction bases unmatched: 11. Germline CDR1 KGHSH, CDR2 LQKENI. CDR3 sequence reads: CASSPPKKRGGLPQETQYF. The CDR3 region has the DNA TGTGCCAGCTCACCACCGAAGAAGCGGGGGGGCCTCCCCCAAGAGACCCAGTACTTC.